This T cell receptor (beta chain) emerged from a study of blood T cells in healthy people across ages. Study-level findings and limits: Among T cells, TCR beta diversity per million cells dropped roughly linearly as age rose. In these data, TCR beta diversity tracked strongly with naive T cell percentage.

Combining a sample-barcoded 5' primer with a J-beta primer mix, a second PCR ran for roughly 7 to 12 cycles. Each cDNA was tagged by a template-switch adaptor containing 12 random nucleotides. Using its own MiXCR run on the 5' RACE reads, TCRdb lists one record per CDR3 protein. The repertoire holds 1.5 million to 1.9 million distinct CDR3 sequences, with 42% as singletons. The CDR3 contains 16 residues. The V and J ends lost 1 base and 5 bases respectively, with 14 bases between them. Per germline, CDR1 KGHSH and CDR2 LQKENI. As concerns this clonotype: The antigen is undetermined.

Collection of approximately 9.3 milliliters of peripheral blood was performed for each donor. The origin of this receptor is a woman younger than 30 in good health. J is TRBJ1-4 and V is TRBV18, with unresolved D. Sequenced material: blood. In DNA form, the CDR3 reads TGTGCCAGCTCACCACGGGTCGGGGAATCGAATGAAAAACTGTTTTTT. Its translation: CASSPRVGESNEKLFF.